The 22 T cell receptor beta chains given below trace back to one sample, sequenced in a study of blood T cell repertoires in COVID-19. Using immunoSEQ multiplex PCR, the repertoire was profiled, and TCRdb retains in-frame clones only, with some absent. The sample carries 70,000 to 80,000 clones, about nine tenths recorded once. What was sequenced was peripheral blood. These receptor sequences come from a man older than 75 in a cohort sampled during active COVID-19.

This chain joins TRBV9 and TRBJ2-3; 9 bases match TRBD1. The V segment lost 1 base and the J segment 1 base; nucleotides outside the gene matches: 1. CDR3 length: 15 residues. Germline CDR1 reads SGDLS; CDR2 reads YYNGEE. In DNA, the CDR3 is TGTGCCAGCAGCGTATGGACAGGGGGCACAGATACGCAGTATTTT. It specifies CASSVWTGGTDTQYF.

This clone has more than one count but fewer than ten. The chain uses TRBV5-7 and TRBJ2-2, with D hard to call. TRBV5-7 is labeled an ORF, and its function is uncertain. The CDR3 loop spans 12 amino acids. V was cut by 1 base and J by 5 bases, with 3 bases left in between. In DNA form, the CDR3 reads TGTGCCAGCAGCTTGATAACCGGGGAGCTGTTTTTT. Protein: CASSLITGELFF.

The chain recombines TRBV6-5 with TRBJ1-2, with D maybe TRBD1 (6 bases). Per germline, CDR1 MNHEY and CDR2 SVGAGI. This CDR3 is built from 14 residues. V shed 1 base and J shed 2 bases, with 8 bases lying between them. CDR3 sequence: CASSYLTGNYGYTF. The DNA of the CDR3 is TGTGCCAGCAGTTACTTAACAGGGAACTATGGCTACACCTTC.

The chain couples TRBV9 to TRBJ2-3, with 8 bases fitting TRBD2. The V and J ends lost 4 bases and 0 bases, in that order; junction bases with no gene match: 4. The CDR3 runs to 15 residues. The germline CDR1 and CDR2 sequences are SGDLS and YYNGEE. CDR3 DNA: TGTGCCAGCAGCTTTAGCGGGGTCAGCACAGATACGCAGTATTTT. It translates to CASSFSGVSTDTQYF. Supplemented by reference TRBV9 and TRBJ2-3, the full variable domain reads DSGVTQTPKHLITATGQRVTLRCSPRSGDLSVYWYQQSLDQGLQFLIQYYNGEERAKGNILERFSAQQFPDLHSELNLSSLELGDSALYFCASSFSGVSTDTQYFGPGTRLTVL.

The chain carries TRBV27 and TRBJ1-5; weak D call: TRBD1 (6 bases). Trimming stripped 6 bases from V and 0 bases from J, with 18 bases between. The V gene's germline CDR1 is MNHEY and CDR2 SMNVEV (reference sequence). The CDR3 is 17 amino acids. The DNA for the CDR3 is TGTGCCAGCAGACCGAGGGGGGGGCTGTATAGCAATCAGCCCCAGCATTTT. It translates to CASRPRGGLYSNQPQHF.

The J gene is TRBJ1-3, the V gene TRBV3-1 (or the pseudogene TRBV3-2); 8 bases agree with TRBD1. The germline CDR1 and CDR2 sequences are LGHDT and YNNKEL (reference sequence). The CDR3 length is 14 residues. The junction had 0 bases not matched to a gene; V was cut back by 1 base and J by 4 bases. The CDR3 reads CASSQGTGGNTIYF. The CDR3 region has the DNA TGTGCCAGCAGCCAAGGGACAGGGGGAAACACCATATATTTT.

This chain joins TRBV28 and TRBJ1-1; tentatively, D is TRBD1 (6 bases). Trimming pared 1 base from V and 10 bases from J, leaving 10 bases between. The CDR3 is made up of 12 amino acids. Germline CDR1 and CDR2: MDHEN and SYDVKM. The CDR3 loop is CASSLLQGGAFF. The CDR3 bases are TGTGCCAGCAGTTTATTACAGGGTGGAGCTTTCTTT.

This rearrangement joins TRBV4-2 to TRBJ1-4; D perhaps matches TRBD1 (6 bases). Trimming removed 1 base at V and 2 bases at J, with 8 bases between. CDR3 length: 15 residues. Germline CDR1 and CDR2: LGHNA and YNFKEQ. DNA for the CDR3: TGTGCCAGCAGCCAAGTGAGGGGGACTAATGAAAAACTGTTTTTT. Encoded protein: CASSQVRGTNEKLFF.

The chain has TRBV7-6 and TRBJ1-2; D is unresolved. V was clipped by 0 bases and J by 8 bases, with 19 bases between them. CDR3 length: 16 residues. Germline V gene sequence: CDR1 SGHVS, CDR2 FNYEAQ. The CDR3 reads CASSLASSAGSIGYTF. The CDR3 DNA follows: TGTGCCAGCAGCTTAGCGTCGTCGGCGGGTTCCATAGGCTACACCTTC. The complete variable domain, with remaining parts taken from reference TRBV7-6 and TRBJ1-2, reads GAGVSQSPRYKVTKRGQDVALRCDPISGHVSLYWYRQALGQGPEFLTYFNYEAQQDKSGLPNDRFSAERPEGSISTLTIQRTEQRDSAMYRCASSLASSAGSIGYTFGSGTRLTVV.

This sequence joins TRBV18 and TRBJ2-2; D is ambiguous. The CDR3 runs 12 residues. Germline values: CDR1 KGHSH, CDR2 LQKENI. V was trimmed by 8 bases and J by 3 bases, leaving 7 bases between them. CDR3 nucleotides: TGTGCCAGCCACCGGGACACCGGGGAGCTGTTTTTT. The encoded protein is CASHRDTGELFF.

In nucleotides, the CDR3 is TGTGCCAGTAGTACGGGACAGTCCACAGATACGCAGTATTTT. The encoded protein is CASSTGQSTDTQYF. The chain links TRBV19 to TRBJ2-3; 7 bases align to TRBD1. Germline V gene lookup returns CDR1 LNHDA and CDR2 SQIVND (reference sequence). V lost 4 bases and J lost 2; bases outside the gene matches: 3. This CDR3 is built from 14 residues.

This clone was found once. The CDR3 DNA is TGTGCCAGCTCACAACAACCTCCCGGGACAGGGGCTAATGAGCAGTTCTTC. Protein product: CASSQQPPGTGANEQFF. The V and J genes are TRBV18 and TRBJ2-1; 10 bases fit TRBD1. The germline gives CDR1 KGHSH, CDR2 LQKENI. This CDR3 is built from 17 residues. Losses at the gene ends were 4 bases for V and 7 bases for J; bases not matched to a gene: 13.

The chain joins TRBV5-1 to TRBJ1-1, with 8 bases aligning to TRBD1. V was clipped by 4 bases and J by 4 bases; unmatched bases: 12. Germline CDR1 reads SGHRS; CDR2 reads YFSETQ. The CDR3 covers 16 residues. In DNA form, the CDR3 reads TGCGCCAGCAGCGGCGGATTCACAGGGGGAGTCACTGAAGCTTTCTTT. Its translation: CASSGGFTGGVTEAFF.

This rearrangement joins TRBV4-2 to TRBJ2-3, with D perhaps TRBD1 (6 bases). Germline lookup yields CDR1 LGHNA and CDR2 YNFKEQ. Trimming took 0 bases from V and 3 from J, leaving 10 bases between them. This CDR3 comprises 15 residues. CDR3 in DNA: TGTGCCAGCAGCCAAGAAGGACAGTCTACAGATACGCAGTATTTT. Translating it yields CASSQEGQSTDTQYF.

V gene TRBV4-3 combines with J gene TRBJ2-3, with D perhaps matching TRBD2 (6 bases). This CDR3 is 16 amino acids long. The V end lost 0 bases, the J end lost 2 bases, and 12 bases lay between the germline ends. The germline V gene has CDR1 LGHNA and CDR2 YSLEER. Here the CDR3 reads CASSQDRGGNTDTQYF. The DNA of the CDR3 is TGCGCCAGCAGCCAAGATCGTGGAGGGAACACAGATACGCAGTATTTT.

The CDR3 sequence is CASSRRVLGNTEAFF. The CDR3 DNA reads as TGCGCCAGCAGCCGCAGGGTTTTGGGCAACACTGAAGCTTTCTTT. The chain links TRBV4-3 to TRBJ1-1, with D possibly matching TRBD1 (5 bases). The CDR3 extends over 15 amino acids. Trimming removed 4 bases from V and 2 bases from J, with 14 bases in between. Germline V gene sequence: CDR1 LGHNA, CDR2 YSLEER.

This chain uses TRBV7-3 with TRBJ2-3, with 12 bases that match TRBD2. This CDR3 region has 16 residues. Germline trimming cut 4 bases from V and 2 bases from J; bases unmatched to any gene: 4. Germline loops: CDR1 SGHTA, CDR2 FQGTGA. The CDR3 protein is CASSSTSGGFTDTQYF. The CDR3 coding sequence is TGTGCCAGCAGCTCCACTAGCGGGGGGTTCACAGATACGCAGTATTTT.

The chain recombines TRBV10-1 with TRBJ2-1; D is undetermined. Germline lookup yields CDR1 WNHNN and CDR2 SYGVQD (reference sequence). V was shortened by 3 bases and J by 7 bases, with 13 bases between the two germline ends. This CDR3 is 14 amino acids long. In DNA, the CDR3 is TGCGCCAGCAGTGAAGTCTTGAGGTGGAATGAGCAGTTCTTC. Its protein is CASSEVLRWNEQFF.

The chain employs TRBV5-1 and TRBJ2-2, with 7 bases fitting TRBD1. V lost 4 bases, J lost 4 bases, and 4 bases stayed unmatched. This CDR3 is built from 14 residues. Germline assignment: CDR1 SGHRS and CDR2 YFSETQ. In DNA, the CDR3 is TGCGCCAGCAGCCGGGGACAGAGCACCGGGGAGCTGTTTTTT. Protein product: CASSRGQSTGELFF. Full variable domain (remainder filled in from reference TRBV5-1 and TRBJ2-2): KAGVTQTPRYLIKTRGQQVTLSCSPISGHRSVSWYQQTPGQGLQFLFEYFSETQRNKGNFPGRFSGRQFSNSRSEMNVSTLELGDSALYLCASSRGQSTGELFFGEGSRLTVL.

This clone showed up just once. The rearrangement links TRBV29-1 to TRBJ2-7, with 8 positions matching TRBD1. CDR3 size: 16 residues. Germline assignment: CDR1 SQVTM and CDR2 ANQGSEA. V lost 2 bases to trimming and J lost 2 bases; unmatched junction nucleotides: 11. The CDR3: CSVELGETGETYEQYF. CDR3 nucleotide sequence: TGCAGCGTTGAATTAGGGGAGACAGGGGAAACCTACGAGCAGTACTTC.

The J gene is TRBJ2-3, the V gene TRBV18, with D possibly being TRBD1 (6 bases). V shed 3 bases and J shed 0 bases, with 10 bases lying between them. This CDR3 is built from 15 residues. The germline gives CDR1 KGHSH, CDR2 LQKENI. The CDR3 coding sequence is TGTGCCAGCTCACCCCTGGGGGCTAGCACAGATACGCAGTATTTT. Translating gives CASSPLGASTDTQYF.

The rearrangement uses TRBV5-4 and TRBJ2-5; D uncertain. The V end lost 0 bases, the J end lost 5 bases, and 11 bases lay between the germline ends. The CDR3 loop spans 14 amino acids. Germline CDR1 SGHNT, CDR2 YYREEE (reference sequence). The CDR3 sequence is CASSLDSLWETQYF. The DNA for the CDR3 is TGTGCCAGCAGCTTGGACTCGCTTTGGGAGACCCAGTACTTC.